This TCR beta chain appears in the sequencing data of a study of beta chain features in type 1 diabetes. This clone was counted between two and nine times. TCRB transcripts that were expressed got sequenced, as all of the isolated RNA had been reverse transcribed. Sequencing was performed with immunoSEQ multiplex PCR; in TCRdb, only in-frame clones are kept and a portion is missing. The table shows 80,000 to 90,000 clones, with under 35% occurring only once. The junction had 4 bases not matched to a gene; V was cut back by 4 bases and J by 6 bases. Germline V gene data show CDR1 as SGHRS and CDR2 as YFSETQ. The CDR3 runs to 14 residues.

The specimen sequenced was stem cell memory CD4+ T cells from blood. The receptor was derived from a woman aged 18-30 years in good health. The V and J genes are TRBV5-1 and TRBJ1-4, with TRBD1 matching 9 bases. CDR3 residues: CASSEQGADEKLFF. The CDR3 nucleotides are TGCGCCAGCAGCGAACAGGGGGCGGATGAAAAACTGTTTTTT.